What follows are 23 T cell receptor beta chains derived from one specimen sequenced in a study of Ad26.COV2.S vaccination and SARS-CoV-2 variants. The data were produced by immunoSEQ multiplex PCR, yet TCRdb's version contains in-frame clones alone and is incomplete. The sample lists about 400,000 clones; approximately 89% were seen once. Treatment denoted: 15 to 20 received Ad26.COV2.S at low or high dose, single or two shots; 5 received placebo; per-sample allocation not given. Day 63 after the first vaccine or placebo injection was the time point for sampling. The material sequenced was peripheral blood, taken in a trial of Ad26.COV2.S vaccine versus placebo. Receptors originate from a person between 18 and 65 years old who received the Ad26.COV2.S COVID-19 vaccine or a placebo.

V and J are TRBV25-1 and TRBJ1-1; D is unclear. The germline V and J ends were trimmed by 1 base and 10 bases, with 19 bases remaining between them. This CDR3 has 15 amino acids. In germline, CDR1 is MGHDK, CDR2 SYGVNS. The CDR3 bases are TGTGCCAGCAGTGAATCGACGATTCGGAGTAGGGCAGCTTTCTTT. Translating it yields CASSESTIRSRAAFF.

The table lists this clone with a few counts. The V call is TRBV3-1 (or the pseudogene TRBV3-2), the J call TRBJ2-5; D is unclear. This CDR3 is built from 13 residues. The V end was cut by 1 base, the J end by 4 bases, with 7 bases between. The germline V gene encodes CDR1 LGHDT and CDR2 YNNKEL (reference sequence). CDR3 sequence reads: CASSQAVGETQYF. The DNA for the CDR3 is TGTGCCAGCAGCCAAGCAGTGGGAGAGACCCAGTACTTC.

This chain connects TRBV18 to TRBJ2-7; D is unclear. Trimming cost V 2 bases and J 5 bases, with 4 bases left between them. Germline loops: CDR1 KGHSH, CDR2 LQKENI. This CDR3 is built from 11 residues. CDR3 loop: CASSPENEQYF. DNA of the CDR3: TGTGCCAGCTCACCAGAAAACGAGCAGTACTTC.

V is TRBV5-1 and J is TRBJ2-1; TRBD2 agrees at 7 bases. V lost 5 bases, J lost 8 bases, and 4 bases stayed unmatched. The V gene's germline CDR1 is SGHRS and CDR2 YFSETQ. The CDR3 consists of 12 residues. CDR3 DNA: TGCGCCAGCAGTTCTCTAGCGGATGAGCAGTTCTTC. Its translation: CASSSLADEQFF.

J is TRBJ1-5 and V is TRBV6-2 or TRBV6-3, with TRBD1 as a possible D gene (5 bases). Germline CDR1 and CDR2: MNHEY and SVGEGT. Trimming stripped 6 bases from V and 2 bases from J, with 20 bases between. The CDR3 covers 17 residues. The CDR3 protein is CASRPRTPLSGNQPQHF. The CDR3 DNA sequence: TGTGCCAGCAGACCTCGGACACCCCTCAGCGGCAATCAGCCCCAGCATTTT.

The chain recombines TRBV7-3 with TRBJ2-3; 7 nucleotides align to TRBD1. Losses at the gene ends were 1 base for V and 0 bases for J; bases not matched to a gene: 4. From germline, CDR1 is SGHTA and CDR2 FQGTGA. The CDR3 runs 16 residues. The CDR3: CASSLRDRDSTDTQYF. CDR3 nucleotide sequence: TGTGCCAGCAGCTTAAGAGACAGGGATAGCACAGATACGCAGTATTTT.

The CDR3 is CASSPPGGINEQFF. The DNA for the CDR3 is TGTGCCAGCTCACCACCCGGCGGAATCAATGAGCAGTTCTTC. The chain recombines TRBV18 with TRBJ2-1; D is ambiguous. This CDR3 is built from 14 residues. The ends were cut back, 0 bases at V and 6 bases at J, with 9 bases in the middle. Germline V gene lookup returns CDR1 KGHSH and CDR2 LQKENI.

This clone came up once. This sequence joins TRBV5-5 and TRBJ2-1; 8 bases are a match to TRBD2. CDR3 length equals 15 residues. CDR1 is SGHKS and CDR2 is YYEKEE in the germline V gene (reference sequence). The J segment lost 3 bases and the V segment lost 4 bases, leaving 6 bases of the junction unmatched. Here the CDR3 DNA reads TGTGCCAGCAGCATAGACGGGGGGGTCTACAATGAGCAGTTCTTC. This gives the protein CASSIDGGVYNEQFF.

V is TRBV5-1 and J is TRBJ2-1, with D possibly called TRBD1 or TRBD2 (6 bases each). V shed 4 bases and J shed 4 bases, with 15 bases lying between them. The CDR3 has 15 amino acids. CDR1 is SGHRS and CDR2 is YFSETQ in the germline V gene. CDR3 bases: TGCGCCAGCAGCGGCACGGGGGCTAGTTACAATGAGCAGTTCTTC. Protein product: CASSGTGASYNEQFF.

The genes are TRBV5-4 and TRBJ1-2, with 9 nucleotides matching TRBD1. Germline V gene sequence: CDR1 SGHNT, CDR2 YYREEE (reference sequence). The CDR3 has 15 amino acids. V dropped 6 bases and J dropped 6; count of bases not matched to a gene: 12. The CDR3 sequence is CASTDTGTGRDGYTF. CDR3 nucleotide sequence: TGTGCCAGCACAGATACAGGGACAGGGAGGGATGGCTACACCTTC.

As for this clone: The junction shows a germline mismatch at one end, possibly a read error. The J gene is TRBJ2-2, the V gene TRBV19; the D gene is possibly TRBD1 (5 bases). Germline V gene sequence: CDR1 LNHDA, CDR2 SQIVND (reference sequence). The CDR3 spans 14 residues. CDR3 sequence reads: CASMQGGNPGELFF. DNA of the CDR3: TGTGCCAGTATGCAGGGTGGGAACCCCGGGGAGCTGTTTTTT.

The V call is TRBV7-2, the J call TRBJ2-7; D gene uncertain. The CDR3 contains 13 residues. Trimming stripped 5 bases from V and 4 bases from J, with 12 bases between. The V gene's germline CDR1 is SGHTA and CDR2 FQGNSA. CDR3 sequence reads: CASSIEAQYEQYF. CDR3 DNA sequence: TGTGCCAGCAGCATAGAAGCCCAATACGAGCAGTACTTC.

CDR3 DNA: TGTGCCATCATGGGACGGGCCGACAATGAGCAGTTCTTC. It yields the protein CAIMGRADNEQFF. This sequence joins TRBV10-3 and TRBJ2-1; D is possibly TRBD1 or TRBD2 (5 bases each). Germline V gene lookup returns CDR1 ENHRY and CDR2 SYGVKD. Trimming removed 7 bases from V and 5 bases from J, with 12 bases in between. This CDR3 spans 13 amino acids.

The rearrangement joins TRBV5-4 to TRBJ2-3; TRBD2 matches at 13 bases. The CDR3 is 16 amino acids. V shed 2 bases, J shed 2 bases, and the junction held 2 bases outside the gene matches. The germline V gene encodes CDR1 SGHNT and CDR2 YYREEE (reference sequence). The CDR3 here is CASSFGLAGATDTQYF. CDR3 coding DNA: TGTGCCAGCAGCTTCGGACTAGCGGGAGCCACAGATACGCAGTATTTT. Full variable domain (rest looked up from reference TRBV5-4 and TRBJ2-3): ETGVTQSPTHLIKTRGQQVTLRCSSQSGHNTVSWYQQALGQGPQFIFQYYREEENGRGNFPPRFSGLQFPNYSSELNVNALELDDSALYLCASSFGLAGATDTQYFGPGTRLTVL.

The chain carries TRBV19 and TRBJ2-7; 8 nucleotides line up with TRBD1. Per germline, CDR1 LNHDA and CDR2 SQIVND (reference sequence). J lost 2 bases, V lost 1 base, and 1 base had no gene match. This CDR3 region has 14 residues. CDR3 sequence reads: CASSIGTGTYEQYF. DNA of the CDR3: TGTGCCAGTAGTATAGGGACAGGGACCTACGAGCAGTACTTC.

The chain employs TRBV19 and TRBJ1-2, with a tentative D call TRBD1 (5 bases). The germline V gene has CDR1 LNHDA and CDR2 SQIVND (reference sequence). The V end lost 7 bases, the J end lost 4 bases, and 10 bases lay between the germline ends. The CDR3 is 12 amino acids. CDR3 in DNA: TGTGCCAGTACCCCCGGGACCTATGGCTACACCTTC. It encodes CASTPGTYGYTF.

The rearrangement joins TRBV9 to TRBJ2-3; D gene ambiguous. Deletions cut 0 bases from V and 2 bases from J, with 13 bases between. Germline CDR1 and CDR2: SGDLS and YYNGEE. CDR3 size: 16 residues. Written as DNA, the CDR3 is TGTGCCAGCAGCGTAGCGGCGAACGCACTCACAGATACGCAGTATTTT. Amino acid sequence: CASSVAANALTDTQYF.

V gene TRBV7-2 combines with J gene TRBJ2-1, with D perhaps given as TRBD1 or TRBD2 (6 bases each). The germline V gene has CDR1 SGHTA and CDR2 FQGNSA. CDR3 size: 13 residues. V was trimmed by 4 bases and J by 15 bases, leaving 19 bases between them. The CDR3 bases are TGTGCCAGCAGCTCAGGGGAGGTACTGGGACTGTTCTTC. It is translated as CASSSGEVLGLFF.

The count of this clone is one. The rearrangement joins TRBV7-3 to TRBJ2-1; the D gene could be TRBD1 or TRBD2 (6 bases each). This CDR3 has 14 amino acids. The germline V and J ends were trimmed by 5 bases and 9 bases, with 17 bases remaining between them. Per the germline V gene, CDR1 is SGHTA and CDR2 is FQGTGA. CDR3 sequence (DNA): TGTGCCAGCAGCAAAGACACAGGGCGGGGTGAGCAGTTCTTC. Translated: CASSKDTGRGEQFF.

A few counts support this clone. The rearrangement links TRBV5-4 to TRBJ2-7, with 10 bases lining up with TRBD2. Germline CDR1 is SGHNT and CDR2 is YYREEE (reference sequence). The CDR3 spans 13 residues. Germline trimming cut 3 bases from V and 6 bases from J; bases unmatched to any gene: 3. The chain's CDR3 is CASSYGLAAEQYF. Written as DNA, the CDR3 is TGTGCCAGCAGCTATGGACTAGCGGCCGAGCAGTACTTC. The full variable domain, completed using reference TRBV5-4 and TRBJ2-7, is ETGVTQSPTHLIKTRGQQVTLRCSSQSGHNTVSWYQQALGQGPQFIFQYYREEENGRGNFPPRFSGLQFPNYSSELNVNALELDDSALYLCASSYGLAAEQYFGPGTRLTVT.

The chain combines TRBV19 with TRBJ2-5, with 14 bases fitting TRBD2. This CDR3 spans 15 amino acids. Trimming removed 4 bases from V and 5 bases from J; junction bases left unmatched: 3. Germline CDR1 is LNHDA and CDR2 is SQIVND (reference sequence). DNA for the CDR3: TGTGCCAGTAGTACCGGGACTAGCGGGAGCGAGACCCAGTACTTC. Amino acids: CASSTGTSGSETQYF.

The chain is built from TRBV5-6 and TRBJ1-2, with TRBD1 matching over 7 bases. The V segment lost 1 base and the J segment 3 bases; nucleotides outside the gene matches: 3. Per germline, CDR1 SGHDT and CDR2 YYEEEE. The CDR3 length is 14 residues. The CDR3 sequence: CASSLPGQHYGYTF. CDR3 bases: TGTGCCAGCAGCTTGCCGGGACAGCACTATGGCTACACCTTC.

J is TRBJ2-7 and V is TRBV10-3; 12 positions agree with TRBD1. CDR1 is ENHRY, CDR2 SYGVKD, per germline. This CDR3 region has 16 residues. V shed 6 bases, J shed 5 bases, and the junction held 11 bases outside the gene matches. The CDR3 region has the DNA TGTGCCATCAGAAAGTCCCGGGACAGGGGGCGCGACGAGCAGTACTTC. Translating gives CAIRKSRDRGRDEQYF.